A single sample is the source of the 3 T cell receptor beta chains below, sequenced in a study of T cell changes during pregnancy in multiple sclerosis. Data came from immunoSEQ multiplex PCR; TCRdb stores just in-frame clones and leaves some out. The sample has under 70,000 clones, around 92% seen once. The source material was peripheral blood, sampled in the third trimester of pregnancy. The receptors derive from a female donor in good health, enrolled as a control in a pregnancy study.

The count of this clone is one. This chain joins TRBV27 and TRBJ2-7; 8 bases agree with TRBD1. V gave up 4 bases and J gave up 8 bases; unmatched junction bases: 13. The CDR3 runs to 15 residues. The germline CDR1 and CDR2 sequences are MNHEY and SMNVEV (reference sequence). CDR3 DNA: TGTGCCAGCAGTTATACAGGGGGAGGCCCTATCAAGCAGTACTTC. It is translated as CASSYTGGGPIKQYF.

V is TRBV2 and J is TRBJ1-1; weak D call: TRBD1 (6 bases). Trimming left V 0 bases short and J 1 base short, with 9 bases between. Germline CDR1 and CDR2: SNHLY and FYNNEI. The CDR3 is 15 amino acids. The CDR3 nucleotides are TGTGCCAGCAGTGAAGCGCGGGGGGCGAACACTGAAGCTTTCTTT. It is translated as CASSEARGANTEAFF. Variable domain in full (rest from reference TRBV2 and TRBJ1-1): EPEVTQTPSHQVTQMGQEVILRCVPISNHLYFYWYRQILGQKVEFLVSFYNNEISEKSEIFDDQFSVERPDGSNFTLKIRSTKLEDSAMYFCASSEARGANTEAFFGQGTRLTVV.

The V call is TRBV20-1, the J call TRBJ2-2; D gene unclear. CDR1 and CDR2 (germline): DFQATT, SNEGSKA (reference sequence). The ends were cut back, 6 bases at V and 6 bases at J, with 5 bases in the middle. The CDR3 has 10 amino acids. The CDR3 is CSALSGELFF. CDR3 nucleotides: TGCAGTGCCCTCTCCGGGGAGCTGTTTTTT.